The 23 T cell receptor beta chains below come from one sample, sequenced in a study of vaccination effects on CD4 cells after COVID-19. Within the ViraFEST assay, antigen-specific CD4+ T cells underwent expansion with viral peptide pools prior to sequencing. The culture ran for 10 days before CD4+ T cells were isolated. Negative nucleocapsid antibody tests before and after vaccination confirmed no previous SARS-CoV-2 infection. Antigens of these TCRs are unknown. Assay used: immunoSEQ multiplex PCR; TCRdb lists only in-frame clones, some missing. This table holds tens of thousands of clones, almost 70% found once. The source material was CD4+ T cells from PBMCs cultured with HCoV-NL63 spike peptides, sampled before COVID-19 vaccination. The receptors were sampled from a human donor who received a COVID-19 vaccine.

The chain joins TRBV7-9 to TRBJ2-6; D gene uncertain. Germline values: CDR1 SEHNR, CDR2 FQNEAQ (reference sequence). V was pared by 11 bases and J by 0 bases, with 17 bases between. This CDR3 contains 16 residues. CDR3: CAAAHGSPSGANVLTF. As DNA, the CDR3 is TGTGCCGCCGCGCACGGTTCTCCCTCTGGGGCCAACGTCCTGACTTTC.

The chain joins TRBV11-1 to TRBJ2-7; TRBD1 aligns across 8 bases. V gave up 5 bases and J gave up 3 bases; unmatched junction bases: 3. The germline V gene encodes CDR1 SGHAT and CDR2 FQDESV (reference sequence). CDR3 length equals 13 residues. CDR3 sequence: CASSIGQGYEQYF. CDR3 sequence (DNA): TGTGCCAGCAGCATTGGACAGGGCTACGAGCAGTACTTC.

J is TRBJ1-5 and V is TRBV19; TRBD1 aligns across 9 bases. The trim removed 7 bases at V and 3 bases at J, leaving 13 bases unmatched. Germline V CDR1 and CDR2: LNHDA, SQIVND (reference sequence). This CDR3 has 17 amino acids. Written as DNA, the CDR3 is TGTGCCAGTACCGACACTACCGGGACAGGGAACAATCAGCCCCAGCATTTT. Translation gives CASTDTTGTGNNQPQHF.

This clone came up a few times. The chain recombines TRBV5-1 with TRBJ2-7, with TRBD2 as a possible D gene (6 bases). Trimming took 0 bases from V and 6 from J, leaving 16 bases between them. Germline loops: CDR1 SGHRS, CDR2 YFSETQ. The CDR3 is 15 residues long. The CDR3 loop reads CASSLALSAGSEQYF. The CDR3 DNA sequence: TGCGCCAGCAGCTTGGCCCTGTCCGCGGGATCCGAGCAGTACTTC.

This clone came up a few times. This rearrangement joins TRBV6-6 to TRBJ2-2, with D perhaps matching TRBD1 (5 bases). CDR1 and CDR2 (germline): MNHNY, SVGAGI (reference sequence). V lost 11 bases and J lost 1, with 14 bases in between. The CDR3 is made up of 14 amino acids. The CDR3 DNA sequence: TGTGCCGCAACTCTTGACAGGAACACCGGGGAGCTGTTTTTT. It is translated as CAATLDRNTGELFF.

The CDR3 DNA is TGTGCCAGCAGTCTAACCGGGGAAAAACTGTTTTTT. Translation: CASSLTGEKLFF. The chain carries TRBV2 and TRBJ1-4; D is unclear. The length of the CDR3 is 12 residues. Germline V lookup: CDR1 SNHLY, CDR2 FYNNEI. Trimming pared 5 bases from V and 8 bases from J, leaving 9 bases between.

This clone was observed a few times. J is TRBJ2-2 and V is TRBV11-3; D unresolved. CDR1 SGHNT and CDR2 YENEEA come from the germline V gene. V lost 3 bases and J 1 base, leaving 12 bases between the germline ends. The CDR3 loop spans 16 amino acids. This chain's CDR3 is CASSFTLLGNTGELFF. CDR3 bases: TGTGCCAGCAGCTTTACCCTACTTGGGAACACCGGGGAGCTGTTTTTT.

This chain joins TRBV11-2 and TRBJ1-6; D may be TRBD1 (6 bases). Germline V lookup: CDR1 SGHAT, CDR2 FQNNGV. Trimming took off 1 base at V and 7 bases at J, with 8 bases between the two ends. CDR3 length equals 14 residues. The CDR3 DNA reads TGTGCCAGCAGCTTAGCAGGGGAGAATTCACCCCTCCACTTT. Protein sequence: CASSLAGENSPLHF.

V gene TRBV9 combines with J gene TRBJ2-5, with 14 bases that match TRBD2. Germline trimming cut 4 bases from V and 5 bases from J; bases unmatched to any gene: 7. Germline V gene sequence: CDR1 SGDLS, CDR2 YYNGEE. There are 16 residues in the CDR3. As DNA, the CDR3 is TGTGCCAGCAGCCCAGGGACTAGCGGGAGAGGGGAGACCCAGTACTTC. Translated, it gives CASSPGTSGRGETQYF.

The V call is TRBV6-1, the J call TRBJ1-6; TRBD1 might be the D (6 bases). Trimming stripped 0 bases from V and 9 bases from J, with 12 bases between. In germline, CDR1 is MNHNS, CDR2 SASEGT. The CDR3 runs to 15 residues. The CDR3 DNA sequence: TGTGCCAGCAGTGAAGCTTGGGGGGCACGTTCACCCCTCCACTTT. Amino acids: CASSEAWGARSPLHF.

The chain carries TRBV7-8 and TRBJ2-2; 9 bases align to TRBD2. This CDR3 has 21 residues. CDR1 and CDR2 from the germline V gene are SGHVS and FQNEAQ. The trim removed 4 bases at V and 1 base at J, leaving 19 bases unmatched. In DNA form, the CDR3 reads TGTGCCAGCAGCTCCCTTCCCCAAATAGCGGGAGAATTGGGGAACACCGGGGAGCTGTTTTTT. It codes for CASSSLPQIAGELGNTGELFF.

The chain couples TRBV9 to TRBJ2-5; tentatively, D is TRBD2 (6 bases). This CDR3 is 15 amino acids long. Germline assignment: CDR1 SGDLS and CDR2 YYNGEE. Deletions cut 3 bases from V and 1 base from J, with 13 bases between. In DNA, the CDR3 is TGTGCCAGCAGCGGGGGAGGACGCGTCCAAGAGACCCAGTACTTC. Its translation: CASSGGGRVQETQYF.

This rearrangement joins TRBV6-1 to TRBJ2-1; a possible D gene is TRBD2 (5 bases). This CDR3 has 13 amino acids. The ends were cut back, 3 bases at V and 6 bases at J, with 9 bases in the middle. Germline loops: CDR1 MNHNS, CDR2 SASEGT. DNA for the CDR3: TGTGCCAGCAGTGATATGGGGAGCAATGAGCAGTTCTTC. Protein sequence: CASSDMGSNEQFF.

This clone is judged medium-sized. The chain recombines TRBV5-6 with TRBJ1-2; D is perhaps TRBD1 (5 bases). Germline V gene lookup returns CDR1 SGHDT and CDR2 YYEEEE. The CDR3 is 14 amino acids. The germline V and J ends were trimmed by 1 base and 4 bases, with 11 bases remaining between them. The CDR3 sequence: CASSLQAGVYGYTF. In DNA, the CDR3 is TGTGCCAGCAGCTTGCAGGCGGGGGTCTATGGCTACACCTTC.

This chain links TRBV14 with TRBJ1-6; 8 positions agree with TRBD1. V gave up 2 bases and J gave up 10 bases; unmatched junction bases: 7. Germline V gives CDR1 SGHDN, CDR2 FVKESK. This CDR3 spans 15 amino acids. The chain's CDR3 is CASSQSSGGLSPLHF. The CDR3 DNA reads TGTGCCAGCAGCCAATCCTCAGGGGGCCTATCACCCCTCCACTTT.

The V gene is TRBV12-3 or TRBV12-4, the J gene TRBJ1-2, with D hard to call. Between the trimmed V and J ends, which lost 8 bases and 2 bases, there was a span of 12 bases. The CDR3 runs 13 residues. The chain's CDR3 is CASLGLKNYGYTF. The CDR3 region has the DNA TGTGCCAGCTTAGGACTGAAGAACTATGGCTACACCTTC.

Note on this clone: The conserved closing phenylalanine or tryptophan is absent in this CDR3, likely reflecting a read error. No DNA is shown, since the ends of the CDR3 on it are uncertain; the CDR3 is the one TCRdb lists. The CDR3 reads CASSSLMGGEM. V and J are TRBV28 and TRBJ2-7; the table's D call TRBD2 went unverified against the DNA. The CDR3 sequence runs 11 residues, both termini included. The V gene's germline CDR1 is MDHEN and CDR2 SYDVKM.

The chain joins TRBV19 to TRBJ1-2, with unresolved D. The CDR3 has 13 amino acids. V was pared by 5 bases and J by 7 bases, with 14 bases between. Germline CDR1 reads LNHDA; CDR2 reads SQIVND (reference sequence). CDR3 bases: TGTGCCAGTAGTCTCCGGTTCGAGAGTGGCTACACCTTC. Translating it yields CASSLRFESGYTF.

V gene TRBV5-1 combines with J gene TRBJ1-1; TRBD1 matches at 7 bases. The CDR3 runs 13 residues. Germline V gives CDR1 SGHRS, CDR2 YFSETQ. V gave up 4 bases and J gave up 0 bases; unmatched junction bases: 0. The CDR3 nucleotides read TGCGCCAGCAGCGGGACAGTGAACACTGAAGCTTTCTTT. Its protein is CASSGTVNTEAFF.

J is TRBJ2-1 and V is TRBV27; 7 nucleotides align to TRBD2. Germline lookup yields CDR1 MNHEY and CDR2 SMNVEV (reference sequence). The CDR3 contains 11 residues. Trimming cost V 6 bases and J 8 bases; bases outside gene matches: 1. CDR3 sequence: CASRAGYEQFF. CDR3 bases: TGTGCCAGCAGAGCGGGGTATGAGCAGTTCTTC.

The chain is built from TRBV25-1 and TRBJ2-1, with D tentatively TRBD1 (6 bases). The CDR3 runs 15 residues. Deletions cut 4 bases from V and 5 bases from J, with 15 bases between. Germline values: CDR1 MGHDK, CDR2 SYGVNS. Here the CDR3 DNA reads TGTGCCAGCAGTGCTCAAATGGGGGCCAACAATGAGCAGTTCTTC. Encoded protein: CASSAQMGANNEQFF.

CDR3 loop: CAIRRDSTLSYEQYF. DNA of the CDR3: TGTGCCATCCGCCGGGACAGCACCCTCTCCTACGAGCAGTACTTC. This chain joins TRBV10-3 and TRBJ2-7; 7 nucleotides align to TRBD1. The CDR3 is 15 amino acids. J was trimmed by 0 bases and V by 8 bases; bases with no gene match: 10. Germline V gene data show CDR1 as ENHRY and CDR2 as SYGVKD.

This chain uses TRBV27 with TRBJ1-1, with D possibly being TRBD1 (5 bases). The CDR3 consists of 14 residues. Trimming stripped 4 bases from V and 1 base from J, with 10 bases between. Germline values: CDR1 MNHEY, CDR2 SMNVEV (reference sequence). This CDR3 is CASSSVGPNTEAFF. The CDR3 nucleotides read TGTGCCAGCAGTTCAGTGGGGCCGAACACTGAAGCTTTCTTT.